The sequence of this TCR beta chain was determined in a study of T-cell reconstitution after alpha-beta-depleted transplantation in children (TCRdb year 2016). Background for the entire study: Using TCR repertoire profiling, the study followed T-cell immune reconstitution in a quantitative way in children after TCRalphabeta/CD19-depleted allogeneic hematopoietic cell transplantation.

The CDR3, cysteine through phenylalanine, is 20 amino acids long. Of the read, only the CDR3 DNA is kept; its 60 bases are in frame from base 1. V is pruned by 6 bases and J by 1 base, leaving 16 bases of the junction without a gene match. Taken from the germline V gene, the CDR1 and CDR2 loops are LGHNT and FRNRAP. The treatment or condition tag for this specimen amounts to: allogeneic hematopoietic cell transplantation with graft depleted of TCRalphabeta T cells and CD19 B cells. TCRalphabeta/CD19-depleted allogeneic hematopoietic cell grafts were given to the transplant recipients, all of whom were children. For this clonotype: Its antigen remains undetermined. No much larger clone is present one base from it, and per-base qualities are unavailable.

Libraries were built with PCR. These reads were obtained on an Illumina HiSeq 2500. To normalize quantification of the TCRbeta repertoire, the TCR libraries were built with molecular barcoding that relied on unique molecular identifiers. TCRdb reran the public reads through fastp at Q25 and MiXCR, keeping productive beta chains. Every entry covers one CDR3 protein and lists the most common genes and DNA from its rows. This sample gives fewer than 1 million distinct CDR3 sequences in total; roughly 15% of them show up just once. Jointly, the top ten make up 5% of the sample. Overall results and qualifications from the work: Over the following months the frequencies of hyperexpanded clones went down, and after one year T-cell counts and TCRbeta diversity were mostly credited to newly produced T cells. The apparently early recovery of alphabetaT-cell counts about two months after transplant reportedly depended on only several hundred rapidly expanded clones that came from non-depleted graft cells. In some patients, the high TCRbeta diversity seen at day 60 was put down to recipient T cells and intrathymic progenitors that had survived conditioning.

The sample in question was PBMCs, mostly from graft donor cells, obtained 360 days after TCRalphabeta/CD19-depleted stem cell transplant. The chain is made from TRBV12-5 and TRBJ2-3, with 13 bases in between that match TRBD2. The sequence was collected from a male patient under 18 who had a stem cell transplant for acute lymphoblastic leukemia, so the T cells may come from the graft donor. The CDR3 region: CASGPTRLLAGGPGTDTQYF. The sequenced DNA: TGTGCTAGTGGCCCCACCAGATTACTAGCGGGAGGGCCGGGCACAGATACGCAGTATTTT.